The source of this TCR beta chain is a study of T cells in Graves' hyperthyroidism and ophthalmopathy. Study at large: Peripheral blood collection took place at initial diagnosis, before any treatment.

Regions amplified from RNA transcripts were the TCR beta CDR3 regions. Researchers ran a first-round RT-PCR on the TCR CDR3 using the HTBI primer set. TCRdb itself ran the multiplex PCR reads through MiXCR, one entry per CDR3 protein. This sample carries some 270,000 distinct CDR3 sequences, roughly an eighth of them seen once, and the ten largest clones take roughly 7.7%. This clonotype has more than one count but fewer than ten. Trimming left V 0 bases short and J 3 bases short, with 15 bases between. The germline gives CDR1 DFQATT, CDR2 SNEGSKA (reference sequence). The CDR3 covers 15 residues. This chain joins TRBV20-1 and TRBJ2-7; D assignment may be TRBD1 or TRBD2 (5 bases each). What was sequenced was blood. The origin of this receptor is a woman between 40 and 50 years old with Graves' hyperthyroidism. CDR3 bases: TGCAGTGCTAGAGATCTGAGGGGCGCCGACTACGAGCAGTACTTC. It translates to CSARDLRGADYEQYF.